The rows below give T cell receptor beta chains drawn from one sample of a study of PD-1 blockade in classical Hodgkin lymphoma. Measured with immunoSEQ multiplex PCR; TCRdb has only the in-frame clones, and not every one. The sample has roughly 20,000 clones; approximately 72% are singletons. The specimen was CD4+ T cells from blood, collected before the fourth cycle of nivolumab. The source is a human donor with classical Hodgkin lymphoma. Both conserved end residues are part of each CDR3.

CDR3aa: CASSQQVGSSYEQYF
v_gene: TRBV4-3
j_gene: TRBJ2-7

CDR3aa: CASGTGGRETQYF
v_gene: TRBV10-2
j_gene: TRBJ2-5

CDR3aa: CASRKGGGTDTQYF
v_gene: TRBV13
j_gene: TRBJ2-3

CDR3aa: CASSLLPRGSYEQYF
v_gene: TRBV11-2
j_gene: TRBJ2-7

CDR3aa: CAISRTGELFF
v_gene: TRBV10-3
j_gene: TRBJ2-2

CDR3aa: CASSQRATGGPRILF
v_gene: TRBV4-1
j_gene: TRBJ1-4

CDR3aa: CATKLGQYNEQFF
v_gene: TRBV27
j_gene: TRBJ2-1

CDR3aa: CASSFTGSYQETQYF
v_gene: TRBV5-4
j_gene: TRBJ2-5

CDR3aa: CASSSGGEGVHEQFF
v_gene: TRBV7-6
j_gene: TRBJ2-1

CDR3aa: CASRASGVNYEQYF
v_gene: TRBV27
j_gene: TRBJ2-7

CDR3aa: CSAWTAASTDTQYF
v_gene: TRBV29-1
j_gene: TRBJ2-3

CDR3aa: CASSRSRDETQYF
v_gene: TRBV27
j_gene: TRBJ2-5

CDR3aa: CASSASWETQYF
v_gene: TRBV9
j_gene: TRBJ2-5

CDR3aa: CASSPGRRSTDTQYF
v_gene: TRBV4-1
j_gene: TRBJ2-3

CDR3aa: CASSPPGTEGYGRRRF
v_gene: TRBV5-4
j_gene: TRBJ1-2

CDR3aa: CASSYDTGGEKLFF
v_gene: TRBV2
j_gene: TRBJ1-4

CDR3aa: CASSQADREIVMSYGYTF
v_gene: TRBV4-2
j_gene: TRBJ1-2

CDR3aa: CASSLGAATSTLFF
v_gene: TRBV7-2
j_gene: TRBJ1-4

CDR3aa: CASSPTGPATDTQYF
v_gene: TRBV5-6
j_gene: TRBJ2-3

CDR3aa: CASSQVSGRGGEQFF
v_gene: TRBV14
j_gene: TRBJ2-1

CDR3aa: CASSLLAGGETQYF
v_gene: TRBV5-1
j_gene: TRBJ2-5

CDR3aa: CASSLGGAYTGELFF
v_gene: TRBV5-8
j_gene: TRBJ2-2

CDR3aa: CASSFAVNQPQHF
v_gene: TRBV28
j_gene: TRBJ1-5

CDR3aa: CASSRGPAGGPLDIQYF
v_gene: TRBV27
j_gene: TRBJ2-4

CDR3aa: CAISEPARGVNTGELFF
v_gene: TRBV10-3
j_gene: TRBJ2-2

CDR3aa: CASRRDHWGTNEQFF
v_gene: TRBV7-9
j_gene: TRBJ2-1

CDR3aa: CASSQDNRRNSPLHF
v_gene: TRBV14
j_gene: TRBJ1-6

CDR3aa: CASSGTSGYTGELFF
v_gene: TRBV19
j_gene: TRBJ2-2

CDR3aa: CASSPGGDTEAFF
v_gene: TRBV18
j_gene: TRBJ1-1

CDR3aa: CASSYSGAPEAFF
v_gene: TRBV6-5
j_gene: TRBJ1-1

CDR3aa: CASSHTSGGTDTQYF
v_gene: TRBV7-9
j_gene: TRBJ2-3

CDR3aa: CASSLAGVGEQYF
v_gene: TRBV5-4
j_gene: TRBJ2-7

CDR3aa: CATSRGRDRSYNEQFF
v_gene: TRBV15
j_gene: TRBJ2-1

CDR3aa: CASSQDWSGDYEQYF
v_gene: TRBV4-3
j_gene: TRBJ2-7

CDR3aa: CASRRGLDTGELFF
v_gene: TRBV6-5
j_gene: TRBJ2-2

CDR3aa: CASRLTAGDQPQHF
v_gene: TRBV6-6
j_gene: TRBJ1-5

CDR3aa: CATSRDQAYQETQYF
v_gene: TRBV15
j_gene: TRBJ2-5

CDR3aa: CASSQARYTDTQYF
v_gene: TRBV14
j_gene: TRBJ2-3

CDR3aa: CASSYSGGAGYGYTF
v_gene: TRBV6-6
j_gene: TRBJ1-2

CDR3aa: CASTLLTGYQETQYF
v_gene: TRBV7-2
j_gene: TRBJ2-5

CDR3aa: CAISESRTSGSYTQYF
v_gene: TRBV10-3
j_gene: TRBJ2-3

CDR3aa: CASSIAGLSYEQYF
v_gene: TRBV18
j_gene: TRBJ2-7

CDR3aa: CASSVQGENTEAFF
v_gene: TRBV6-6
j_gene: TRBJ1-1

CDR3aa: CASRGYGYTF
v_gene: TRBV9
j_gene: TRBJ1-2

CDR3aa: CASASTGTVNTIYF
v_gene: TRBV10-2
j_gene: TRBJ1-3

CDR3aa: CASRGVTGQLDGYTF
v_gene: TRBV2
j_gene: TRBJ1-2

CDR3aa: CASSPGQGPGNTIYF
v_gene: TRBV11-3
j_gene: TRBJ1-3

CDR3aa: CASSLVVRQDSSYEQYF
v_gene: TRBV7-2
j_gene: TRBJ2-7

CDR3aa: CASARDRRNSPLHF
v_gene: TRBV16
j_gene: TRBJ1-6

CDR3aa: CASSLVASYEQYF
v_gene: TRBV5-6
j_gene: TRBJ2-7